This T cell receptor (beta chain) was captured by sequencing in a study of vaccination and CD4 T cells after COVID-19. Background on the study: Blood was drawn a median 72 days post second dose, range 14 to 241.

In the case of this clonotype: The antigen is not known.

Treatment defined: roughly 10-day PBMC culture with coronavirus spike peptide pools or control peptides (ViraFEST assay). With 10 ug/ml peptide pools and around 9 IU/ml IL-2, PBMCs were cultured at 1.5 million to 2 million per well. An Oncomine TCR Beta short-read assay was used to sequence the DNA from cultured CD4+ T cells. Genomic DNA extraction was carried out from cultured CD4+ T cells. Using its own MiXCR run on the PCR reads, TCRdb lists one record per CDR3 protein. Of about 9,700 distinct CDR3 sequences listed, approximately 70% were seen once; the top ten hold around 35%. The J segment lost 4 bases and the V segment lost 6 bases, leaving 7 bases of the junction unmatched. Germline-derived CDR1 and CDR2 are SNHLY and FYNNEI. The CDR3 extends over 14 amino acids.

The chain combines TRBV2 with TRBJ2-3; 7 nucleotides line up with TRBD2. The sample was CD4+ T cells from blood, cultured in vitro. The clonotype comes from a human donor who had recovered from COVID-19. The CDR3 spells CASRRPAGSDTQYF. DNA of the CDR3: TGTGCCAGCAGGAGGCCAGCGGGGTCAGATACGCAGTATTTT.